This entry lists 6 T cell receptor beta chains sequenced from one sample in a study of post-analysis software for immune sequencing data. Study-wide findings and caveats: Elevated frequency relative to controls characterized several TRBV segments in patients, TRBV5-6, TRBV5-1 and TRBV20-1 among them.

No cognate antigen is known for these TCRs. The library was made from cDNA and included unique molecular identifiers. TCRdb itself ran the PCR reads through MiXCR, one entry per CDR3 protein. The sample records some 370,000 distinct CDR3 sequences, approximately 38% being singletons. Sequenced input: blood. These TCRs come from a girl under 18 with multiple sclerosis.

The CDR3 region is CSALRKVSYEQYF. The CDR3 DNA reads TGCAGTGCTCTGCGGAAGGTGAGCTACGAGCAGTACTTC. V and J are TRBV20-1 and TRBJ2-7; D gene unclear. The CDR3 is 13 amino acids. V was trimmed by 5 bases and J by 3 bases, leaving 14 bases between them. Germline-derived CDR1 and CDR2 are DFQATT and SNEGSKA (reference sequence).

The genes are TRBV12-3 or TRBV12-4 and TRBJ2-7; TRBD2 agrees at 8 bases. The end of the DNA fits TRBJ2-5 better, so the J call may be wrong. This CDR3 has 14 residues. CDR3 loop: CASSQGAGVGTQYF. In DNA, the CDR3 is TGTGCCAGCAGCCAAGGAGCGGGGGTGGGGACCCAGTACTTC.

The chain recombines TRBV29-1 with TRBJ1-1, with D possibly being TRBD1 (6 bases). V was pared by 3 bases and J by 5 bases, with 13 bases between. The CDR3 runs 13 residues. Germline-derived CDR1 and CDR2 are SQVTM and ANQGSEA. The CDR3 region is CSVDGQIGTEAFF. For the CDR3, the DNA is TGCAGCGTTGACGGACAGATTGGGACTGAAGCTTTCTTT.

The genes are TRBV5-1 and TRBJ2-7; D possibly uses TRBD1 or TRBD2 (6 bases each). V lost 5 bases, J lost 2 bases, and 17 bases lay in between. The V gene's germline CDR1 is SGHRS and CDR2 YFSETQ. This CDR3 has 15 amino acids. In nucleotides, the CDR3 is TGCGCCAGCAGACCGGAAGAACGGGGGCCCTACGAGCAGTACTTC. Its translation: CASRPEERGPYEQYF.

This clonotype was recorded a few times. The rearrangement uses TRBV4-1 and TRBJ2-3, with D perhaps assigned TRBD1 or TRBD2 (6 bases each). CDR1 is MGHRA, CDR2 YSYEKL, per germline. The CDR3 loop spans 16 amino acids. V was cut by 4 bases and J by 7 bases, with 21 bases left in between. The CDR3, as DNA: TGCGCCAGCAGCCCCGGAGGGGGAGCCACACAGAATACGCAGTATTTT. Its protein product is CASSPGGGATQNTQYF.

The chain is built from TRBV4-2 and TRBJ1-5; possibly TRBD1 for D (6 bases). This CDR3 spans 16 amino acids. Germline CDR1 and CDR2: LGHNA and YNFKEQ. Trimming left V 3 bases short and J 4 bases short, with 16 bases between. The CDR3 DNA reads as TGTGCCAGCAGCCAGACCCTTCAGGGGCCGAATCAGCCCCAGCATTTT. This sequence encodes CASSQTLQGPNQPQHF.